The 10 T cell receptor beta chains below were found in one sample sequenced in a study of early T cells in non-severe SARS-CoV-2 infection. TCRdb used MiXCR to reprocess the 5' RACE reads, holding one entry per CDR3 protein. In the table there are roughly 46,000 distinct CDR3 sequences, 7.1% of which are singletons. The sample taken for sequencing was whole blood. Receptor source: an adult who was a healthcare worker with PCR-confirmed SARS-CoV-2 infection or an uninfected control (not recorded which).

The chain employs TRBV6-5 and TRBJ2-1; D call uncertain. This CDR3 has 11 residues. V dropped 2 bases and J dropped 10 bases, with 6 bases sitting between them. Germline CDR1 is MNHEY and CDR2 is SVGAGI. CDR3 in DNA: TGTGCCAGCAGTTACGGGCAGGAGCAGTTCTTC. As protein: CASSYGQEQFF.

This chain uses TRBV10-3 with TRBJ2-1, with 7 positions matching TRBD2. The germline CDR1 and CDR2 sequences are ENHRY and SYGVKD. The length of the CDR3 is 14 residues. The junction had 10 bases not matched to a gene; V was cut back by 10 bases and J by 4 bases. CDR3 sequence (DNA): TGTGCCACCGGGAGGACGGACACTTACAATGAGCAGTTCTTC. This gives the protein CATGRTDTYNEQFF.

This clonotype appeared a few times. The chain has TRBV3-1 and TRBJ2-5, with TRBD2 matching over 7 bases. The junction had 3 bases not matched to a gene; V was cut back by 2 bases and J by 12 bases. This CDR3 is 11 amino acids long. CDR1 LGHDT and CDR2 YNNKEL come from the germline V gene (reference sequence). The CDR3: CASSQSGLEYF. The CDR3 DNA follows: TGTGCCAGCAGCCAATCCGGACTAGAGTACTTC.

The genes are TRBV25-1 and TRBJ2-7; TRBD1 matches 7 bases. The germline V gene has CDR1 MGHDK and CDR2 SYGVNS. The CDR3 totals 13 residues. The junction had 7 bases not matched to a gene; V was cut back by 6 bases and J by 5 bases. In nucleotides, the CDR3 is TGTGCCAGCAGCTACAGGGGCAGGAACGAGCAGTACTTC. Protein product: CASSYRGRNEQYF.

There are a few counts of this clonotype. The rearrangement uses TRBV5-1 and TRBJ2-7; D possibly uses TRBD1 or TRBD2 (5 bases each). Trimming removed 0 bases at V and 0 bases at J, with 7 bases between. CDR1 is SGHRS and CDR2 is YFSETQ in the germline V gene. This CDR3 has 14 amino acids. In DNA, the CDR3 is TGCGCCAGCAGCTTGGCAGGGAGCTCCTACGAGCAGTACTTC. This gives the protein CASSLAGSSYEQYF.

The chain recombines TRBV11-2 with TRBJ2-1; the D gene is possibly TRBD1 (6 bases). The CDR3 runs 11 residues. V lost 6 bases and J lost 9, with 9 bases in between. Germline-derived CDR1 and CDR2 are SGHAT and FQNNGV. CDR3 residues: CASRSGVEQFF. The CDR3 DNA sequence: TGTGCCAGCAGGTCAGGGGTTGAGCAGTTCTTC.

There are many counts of this clonotype. This chain joins TRBV4-2 and TRBJ1-4, with D hard to call. Germline V CDR1 and CDR2: LGHNA, YNFKEQ. The V and J ends lost 4 bases and 0 bases respectively, with 18 bases between them. The CDR3 covers 18 residues. CDR3 loop: CASSRVVRSTSTNEKLFF. The CDR3 DNA is TGTGCCAGCAGCCGGGTCGTCCGTTCTACCTCAACTAATGAAAAACTGTTTTTT.

This clonotype showed up many times. Sequence at one end of the junction differs from germline and may be a read error. The CDR3 loop reads CASSGGARDTQYF. The CDR3 bases are TGTGCCAGTAGCGGGGGGGCCAGGGATACGCAGTATTTT. This chain connects TRBV9 to TRBJ2-3; 11 bases match TRBD2. The CDR3 has 13 amino acids. Germline V gene lookup returns CDR1 SGDLS and CDR2 YYNGEE. The complete variable domain, with remaining parts taken from reference TRBV9 and TRBJ2-3, reads DSGVTQTPKHLITATGQRVTLRCSPRSGDLSVYWYQQSLDQGLQFLIQYYNGEERAKGNILERFSAQQFPDLHSELNLSSLELGDSALYFCASSGGARDTQYFGPGTRLTVL.

This clonotype was counted only a few times. This rearrangement joins TRBV30 to TRBJ1-2; 7 bases align to TRBD1. Trimming removed 2 bases from V and 8 bases from J; junction bases left unmatched: 5. CDR3 length: 12 amino acids. CDR1 is GTSNPN and CDR2 is SVGIG in the germline V gene (reference sequence). The CDR3 loop is CAWSPTGLGYTF. The CDR3 bases are TGTGCCTGGAGTCCGACAGGGTTAGGCTACACCTTC.

This clonotype was seen a few times. The chain is built from TRBV12-3 or TRBV12-4 and TRBJ1-1; TRBD1 matches 11 bases. Trimming took 5 bases from V and 3 from J; bases not matched to a gene: 5. The CDR3 sequence is 15 residues long. The CDR3 reads CASSVRDRGDTEAFF. Here the CDR3 DNA reads TGTGCCAGCAGTGTAAGGGACAGGGGGGACACTGAAGCTTTCTTT.